The 18 T cell receptor beta chains below were found in one sample sequenced in a study of STAT5B mutations in CD4+ large granular lymphocyte leukemia. This table comes from immunoSEQ multiplex PCR, and its TCRdb copy is limited to in-frame clones, with some not included. The sample has about 19,000 clones, about 88% seen once. The sample comprised CD4+ T cells from blood buffy coats. These receptor sequences come from a human donor in good health.

This chain joins TRBV6-5 and TRBJ1-5, with a possible D match to TRBD1 (6 bases). There are 16 residues in the CDR3. Per germline, CDR1 MNHEY and CDR2 SVGAGI. Trimming shortened V by 0 bases and J by 0 bases, and 9 bases separated the two germline ends. The CDR3 DNA follows: TGTGCCAGCAGTTACTCGAGACAGGCTAGCAATCAGCCCCAGCATTTT. It yields the protein CASSYSRQASNQPQHF.

The gene calls are TRBV10-2 and TRBJ2-7; D uncertain. This CDR3 spans 14 amino acids. Germline V gene sequence: CDR1 WSHSY, CDR2 SAAADI. V shed 4 bases and J shed 2 bases, with 12 bases lying between them. The CDR3 DNA is TGCGCCAGCAGTGTGATGTCGGTGGCCTACGAGCAGTACTTC. The encoded protein is CASSVMSVAYEQYF.

The genes are TRBV5-6 and TRBJ2-7, with TRBD2 matching 7 bases. V trimming: 2 bases; J trimming: 0 bases; junction bases outside the gene matches: 5. This CDR3 spans 15 amino acids. CDR1 and CDR2 from the germline V gene are SGHDT and YYEEEE. The CDR3 here is CASSFPAGSSYEQYF. The CDR3 DNA is TGTGCCAGCAGCTTTCCAGCGGGGAGCTCCTACGAGCAGTACTTC.

The V gene is TRBV25-1, the J gene TRBJ2-1; 10 bases map to TRBD1. Losses at the gene ends were 0 bases for V and 3 bases for J; bases not matched to a gene: 2. The CDR3 has 16 residues. Germline V CDR1 and CDR2: MGHDK, SYGVNS. CDR3: CASSEYGTGVYNEQFF. As DNA, the CDR3 is TGTGCCAGCAGTGAATACGGGACAGGGGTCTACAATGAGCAGTTCTTC.

Only one count was recorded for this clone. The chain links TRBV6-5 to TRBJ1-2; D is unclear. Between the trimmed V and J ends, which lost 6 bases and 3 bases, there was a span of 14 bases. The germline V gene encodes CDR1 MNHEY and CDR2 SVGAGI. The CDR3 covers 14 residues. This chain's CDR3 is CASRRQPGHYGYTF. The CDR3 DNA follows: TGTGCCAGCAGAAGACAACCTGGCCACTATGGCTACACCTTC.

The chain couples TRBV7-2 to TRBJ2-1, with 9 positions matching TRBD2. CDR1 is SGHTA and CDR2 is FQGNSA in the germline V gene. The V segment lost 1 base and the J segment 4 bases; nucleotides outside the gene matches: 2. This CDR3 region has 15 residues. CDR3 bases: TGTGCCAGCAGCTTAGGACTAGCGGAGTACAATGAGCAGTTCTTC. This encodes CASSLGLAEYNEQFF.

CDR3: CAWKGGIYNEQFF. The CDR3 bases are TGTGCCTGGAAGGGCGGGATTTACAATGAGCAGTTCTTC. The rearrangement links TRBV30 to TRBJ2-1; tentatively, D is TRBD2 (6 bases). In germline, CDR1 is GTSNPN, CDR2 SVGIG (reference sequence). There are 13 residues in the CDR3. Trimming stripped 4 bases from V and 4 bases from J, with 11 bases between.

This clone has more than one count but fewer than ten. V is TRBV18 and J is TRBJ2-7; D remains ambiguous. Per germline, CDR1 KGHSH and CDR2 LQKENI. Trimming removed 0 bases at V and 7 bases at J, with 13 bases between. The CDR3 is 14 amino acids. Written as DNA, the CDR3 is TGTGCCAGCTCACCACCGTTTGCTCCGAGGGAGCAGTACTTC. It yields the protein CASSPPFAPREQYF.

V and J are TRBV10-3 and TRBJ2-7, with 16 nucleotides matching TRBD2. The CDR3 sequence is 16 residues long. Germline V gene sequence: CDR1 ENHRY, CDR2 SYGVKD. Unmatched junction bases numbered 3, after V lost 2 bases and J lost 5 bases. Written as DNA, the CDR3 is TGTGCCATCAGTGAGACGGGACTAGCGGGGGGGGACGAGCAGTACTTC. Translated, it gives CAISETGLAGGDEQYF.

This clone appeared a single time. This rearrangement joins TRBV5-4 to TRBJ2-2; tentatively, D is TRBD2 (6 bases). The CDR3 has 15 residues. Trimming left V 1 base short and J 2 bases short, with 9 bases between. Germline values: CDR1 SGHNT, CDR2 YYREEE (reference sequence). CDR3 region: CASSLSGLNTGELFF. Here the CDR3 DNA reads TGTGCCAGCAGCTTGTCGGGACTTAACACCGGGGAGCTGTTTTTT.

This clone was found once. The chain combines TRBV18 with TRBJ1-2; 9 nucleotides match TRBD1. The V and J ends lost 3 bases and 6 bases, in that order; junction bases with no gene match: 2. CDR3 size: 13 residues. The germline V gene has CDR1 KGHSH and CDR2 LQKENI. CDR3 sequence: CASSPRTGDGYTF. The DNA of the CDR3 is TGTGCCAGCTCACCTCGGACAGGGGATGGCTACACCTTC.

This chain links TRBV19 with TRBJ2-1, with TRBD1 matching over 7 bases. Germline V gene data show CDR1 as LNHDA and CDR2 as SQIVND (reference sequence). V lost 5 bases and J lost 5; bases outside the gene matches: 9. The CDR3 has 15 amino acids. The CDR3 loop is CASSVRQGINNEQFF. The DNA for the CDR3 is TGTGCCAGTAGTGTAAGACAGGGCATCAACAATGAGCAGTTCTTC. The complete variable domain, with remaining parts taken from reference TRBV19 and TRBJ2-1, reads DGGITQSPKYLFRKEGQNVTLSCEQNLNHDAMYWYRQDPGQGLRLIYYSQIVNDFQKGDIAEGYSVSREKKESFPLTVTSAQKNPTAFYLCASSVRQGINNEQFFGPGTRLTVL.

This chain connects TRBV18 to TRBJ2-4, with TRBD2 as a possible D gene (6 bases). V was cut by 4 bases and J by 0 bases, with 22 bases left in between. Per the germline V gene, CDR1 is KGHSH and CDR2 is LQKENI. The CDR3 totals 19 residues. For the CDR3, the DNA is TGTGCCAGCTCACGTTTGGTAGTAGCGGAGTTGTCAGCCAAAAACATTCAGTACTTC. Translation gives CASSRLVVAELSAKNIQYF.

The chain links TRBV7-8 to TRBJ2-4; 7 nucleotides match TRBD2. The CDR3 totals 16 residues. The germline gives CDR1 SGHVS, CDR2 FQNEAQ. The trim removed 1 base at V and 6 bases at J, leaving 9 bases unmatched. The CDR3 nucleotides are TGTGCCAGCAGCTTAGGGGGACCCGGGGAGGGAAACATTCAGTACTTC. Translated: CASSLGGPGEGNIQYF.

The V gene is TRBV30, the J gene TRBJ2-1; D may be TRBD2 (7 bases). The CDR3 is 14 residues long. The germline V gene has CDR1 GTSNPN and CDR2 SVGIG (reference sequence). V lost 0 bases and J lost 8, with 14 bases in between. The CDR3: CAWSVGGGLDEQFF. Here the CDR3 DNA reads TGTGCCTGGAGTGTAGGGGGGGGGCTCGATGAGCAGTTCTTC.

CDR3 nucleotides: TGTGCCAGTAGTCCCCCCCAGTTAGACATTCAGTACTTC. Protein sequence: CASSPPQLDIQYF. V usage is TRBV19 and J usage is TRBJ2-4; D remains ambiguous. V was shortened by 5 bases and J by 8 bases, with 13 bases between the two germline ends. CDR1 is LNHDA, CDR2 SQIVND, per germline (reference sequence). The CDR3 is 13 residues long. Together with reference TRBV19 and TRBJ2-4, the CDR3 gives the full variable domain: DGGITQSPKYLFRKEGQNVTLSCEQNLNHDAMYWYRQDPGQGLRLIYYSQIVNDFQKGDIAEGYSVSREKKESFPLTVTSAQKNPTAFYLCASSPPQLDIQYFGAGTRLSVL.

The CDR3 DNA is TGTGCCAGCAGCCCCCCCCAGGGGCGTTATGGCTACACCTTC. This translates into CASSPPQGRYGYTF. The rearrangement uses TRBV9 and TRBJ1-2; D is possibly TRBD1 (6 bases). The CDR3 covers 14 residues. Trimming removed 4 bases at V and 5 bases at J, with 15 bases between. CDR1 SGDLS and CDR2 YYNGEE come from the germline V gene.

This clone has only one observation. The sample contains more than one DNA sequence encoding this CDR3. V usage is TRBV7-9 and J usage is TRBJ2-7; 9 positions agree with TRBD1. The CDR3 sequence is 15 residues long. Germline CDR1 reads SEHNR; CDR2 reads FQNEAQ (reference sequence). Trimming took 5 bases from V and 0 from J; bases not matched to a gene: 5. CDR3 amino acids: CASSPTGGYSYEQYF. In DNA form, the CDR3 reads TGTGCCAGCAGCCCAACAGGGGGCTACTCCTACGAGCAGTACTTC.